This is a list of T cell receptor beta chains from one sample in a study of T-cell reconstitution after alpha-beta-depleted transplantation in children. MiXCR, run by TCRdb on the PCR reads, gives a single entry per CDR3 protein. In the table there are 85,000 to 120,000 distinct CDR3 sequences, about 6% of which are singletons. The starting material was PBMCs, mostly from graft donor cells, obtained 60 days after TCRalphabeta/CD19-depleted stem cell transplant. Receptors were obtained from a female patient between 2 and 15 years old who had a stem cell transplant for Fanconi anemia, so the T cells may come from the graft donor. Both conserved end residues are part of each CDR3. Each record gives: J gene, clone size, D gene, CDR3 length, V gene, CDR3 DNA, CDR3 protein. D genes are given only for firm matches. The size field is filled for only some rows; it gives once, few, many or a size class.

j_gene: TRBJ2-5
abundance: -
d_gene: TRBD2
len: 17
v_gene: TRBV7-3
CDR3nt: TGTGCCAGCAGCCTTAGCGGACTAGCGGGAGCGGGGGAGACCCAGTACTTC
CDR3aa: CASSLSGLAGAGETQYF

j_gene: TRBJ2-2
abundance: many
d_gene: TRBD2
len: 15
v_gene: TRBV4-2
CDR3nt: TGTGCCAGCAGCCTTAGCGGGGAGAACACCGGGGAGCTGTTTTTT
CDR3aa: CASSLSGENTGELFF

j_gene: TRBJ2-7
abundance: many
d_gene: -
len: 15
v_gene: TRBV9
CDR3nt: TGTGCCAGCAGCGTAGACGGGTCCAGCTCCTACGAGCAGTACTTC
CDR3aa: CASSVDGSSSYEQYF

j_gene: TRBJ2-3
abundance: many
d_gene: -
len: 14
v_gene: TRBV25-1
CDR3nt: TGTGCCAGCAGCCACAATGCAGGGCCGGATACGCAGTATTTT
CDR3aa: CASSHNAGPDTQYF

j_gene: TRBJ2-4
abundance: -
d_gene: -
len: 14
v_gene: TRBV5-6
CDR3nt: TGTGCCAGCAGCTATACAGACCACAAAAACATTCAGTACTTC
CDR3aa: CASSYTDHKNIQYF

j_gene: TRBJ2-1
abundance: many
d_gene: TRBD1
len: 16
v_gene: TRBV12-3/TRBV12-4
CDR3nt: TGTGCCAGCAGTCGGCGGACAGGGTGGTCGCACAATGAGCAGTTCTTC
CDR3aa: CASSRRTGWSHNEQFF

j_gene: TRBJ1-2
abundance: few
d_gene: -
len: 14
v_gene: TRBV28
CDR3nt: TGTGCCAGCAGTTTACCGGACGGCGTCTATGGCTACACCTTC
CDR3aa: CASSLPDGVYGYTF

j_gene: TRBJ1-1
abundance: many
d_gene: TRBD1
len: 15
v_gene: TRBV20-1
CDR3nt: TGCAGTGCTAGAGAAAGGACAGGGGCGAACACTGAAGCTTTCTTT
CDR3aa: CSARERTGANTEAFF

j_gene: TRBJ2-7
abundance: few
d_gene: -
len: 14
v_gene: TRBV10-2
CDR3nt: TGCGCCAGCAGTGCGTGGGAGGAGTCCTACGAGCAGTACTTC
CDR3aa: CASSAWEESYEQYF

j_gene: TRBJ2-1
abundance: many
d_gene: -
len: 11
v_gene: TRBV20-1
CDR3nt: TGCAGTGTACCGGCATACAATGAGCAGTTCTTC
CDR3aa: CSVPAYNEQFF

j_gene: TRBJ2-5
abundance: many
d_gene: -
len: 14
v_gene: TRBV10-3
CDR3nt: TGTGCCATCAGTGAGTTGGGGCCGGGGGAGACCCAGTACTTC
CDR3aa: CAISELGPGETQYF

j_gene: TRBJ2-2
abundance: many
d_gene: -
len: 15
v_gene: TRBV5-1
CDR3nt: TGCGCCAGCAGCTTGGGGGACCTGAACACCGGGGAGCTGTTTTTT
CDR3aa: CASSLGDLNTGELFF

j_gene: TRBJ2-5
abundance: few
d_gene: TRBD1
len: 14
v_gene: TRBV29-1
CDR3nt: TGCAGCGTCGTGGGGACAGGGGGGCGCGGGGCCCAGTACTTC
CDR3aa: CSVVGTGGRGAQYF

j_gene: TRBJ2-5
abundance: many
d_gene: -
len: 13
v_gene: TRBV5-1
CDR3nt: TGCGCCAGCAGCTTGGAAAGGAAAGAGACCCAGTACTTC
CDR3aa: CASSLERKETQYF

j_gene: TRBJ2-1
abundance: few
d_gene: -
len: 16
v_gene: TRBV20-1
CDR3nt: TGCAGTGCTAGTATCGGGCTTTCCGCGGGATGGAATGAGCAGTTCTTC
CDR3aa: CSASIGLSAGWNEQFF

j_gene: TRBJ2-2
abundance: few
d_gene: TRBD2
len: 15
v_gene: TRBV28
CDR3nt: TGTGCCATAGAGAACGGGAGGGCTCGGACCGGGGAGCTGTTTTTT
CDR3aa: CAIENGRARTGELFF

j_gene: TRBJ2-1
abundance: many
d_gene: TRBD2
len: 15
v_gene: TRBV9
CDR3nt: TGTGCCAGCAGCGGATTAGCGGGAGCGGGCAATGAGCAGTTCTTC
CDR3aa: CASSGLAGAGNEQFF

j_gene: TRBJ2-5
abundance: many
d_gene: TRBD2
len: 15
v_gene: TRBV6-2/TRBV6-3
CDR3nt: TGTGCCAGCAGGGACTCGGGAGGGACTCAAGAGACCCAGTACTTC
CDR3aa: CASRDSGGTQETQYF

j_gene: TRBJ2-7
abundance: few
d_gene: -
len: 15
v_gene: TRBV15
CDR3nt: TGTGCCACCAGCAGAGGCGGGCTAGCCCCGTACGAGCAGTACTTC
CDR3aa: CATSRGGLAPYEQYF

j_gene: TRBJ2-7
abundance: many
d_gene: -
len: 17
v_gene: TRBV27
CDR3nt: TGTGCCAGCAGTTTAAGAAACAGGGGAGGAGGGTCCTACGAGCAGTACTTC
CDR3aa: CASSLRNRGGGSYEQYF

j_gene: TRBJ2-4
abundance: -
d_gene: -
len: 16
v_gene: TRBV18
CDR3nt: TGTGCCAGCTCACCATTAGCGGTTCTTGACAAAAACATTCAGTACTTC
CDR3aa: CASSPLAVLDKNIQYF

j_gene: TRBJ2-3
abundance: few
d_gene: -
len: 16
v_gene: TRBV28
CDR3nt: TGTGCCAGCAGACGAGTCGGGGGCGGAGCCTCAGATACGCAGTATTTT
CDR3aa: CASRRVGGGASDTQYF

j_gene: TRBJ2-1
abundance: few
d_gene: -
len: 13
v_gene: TRBV19
CDR3nt: TGTGCCAGTAGTATCTATGGTAGCCGTGAGCAGTTCTTC
CDR3aa: CASSIYGSREQFF

j_gene: TRBJ2-2
abundance: many
d_gene: -
len: 18
v_gene: TRBV6-1
CDR3nt: TGTGCCAGCAGTGAAGCTTTTTACAGGATCGCGAACACCGGGGAGCTGTTTTTT
CDR3aa: CASSEAFYRIANTGELFF

j_gene: TRBJ1-4
abundance: many
d_gene: TRBD1
len: 14
v_gene: TRBV12-3/TRBV12-4
CDR3nt: TGTGCCAGCAGTTTATCAGGGGGGGGTGAAAAACTGTTTTTT
CDR3aa: CASSLSGGGEKLFF

j_gene: TRBJ2-2
abundance: -
d_gene: -
len: 14
v_gene: TRBV20-1
CDR3nt: TGCAGTGCTAGGACAGGTTCGAACACCGGGGAGCTGTTTTTT
CDR3aa: CSARTGSNTGELFF

j_gene: TRBJ1-6
abundance: -
d_gene: -
len: 11
v_gene: TRBV20-1
CDR3nt: TGCAGTGCTGGCAAGAATTCACCCCTCCACTTT
CDR3aa: CSAGKNSPLHF

j_gene: TRBJ2-7
abundance: many
d_gene: -
len: 15
v_gene: TRBV5-1
CDR3nt: TGCGCCAGCAGCCCCCAAACCGGGGGCGTCTACGAGCAGTACTTC
CDR3aa: CASSPQTGGVYEQYF

j_gene: TRBJ2-7
abundance: -
d_gene: TRBD1
len: 13
v_gene: TRBV2
CDR3nt: TGTGCCAGCTGGGGACAGGATCCCTACGAGCAGTACTTC
CDR3aa: CASWGQDPYEQYF

j_gene: TRBJ2-2
abundance: few
d_gene: -
len: 12
v_gene: TRBV20-1
CDR3nt: TGCAGTGCTAGAGGTTTGTCCGGGGAGCTGTTTTTT
CDR3aa: CSARGLSGELFF

j_gene: TRBJ2-7
abundance: -
d_gene: TRBD1
len: 13
v_gene: TRBV29-1
CDR3nt: TGCAGCGCCGTGGACAGGGGAGGATTCGAGCAGTACTTC
CDR3aa: CSAVDRGGFEQYF

j_gene: TRBJ2-1
abundance: many
d_gene: TRBD1
len: 13
v_gene: TRBV29-1
CDR3nt: TGCAGCGTTGTAGAGGACAGGGCAAATGAGCAGTTCTTC
CDR3aa: CSVVEDRANEQFF

j_gene: TRBJ2-2
abundance: -
d_gene: -
len: 17
v_gene: TRBV7-9
CDR3nt: TGTGCCAGCAGCACCAAGCCCCATCCAGGTCGTACCGGGGAGCTGTTTTTT
CDR3aa: CASSTKPHPGRTGELFF

j_gene: TRBJ1-4
abundance: few
d_gene: -
len: 12
v_gene: TRBV19
CDR3nt: TGTGCCAGCAGGGTCGCCAATGAAAAACTGTTTTTT
CDR3aa: CASRVANEKLFF

j_gene: TRBJ2-1
abundance: many
d_gene: TRBD2
len: 14
v_gene: TRBV20-1
CDR3nt: TGCAGTGCCCCAAATCGACTAGCGTACAATGAGCAGTTCTTC
CDR3aa: CSAPNRLAYNEQFF

j_gene: TRBJ2-7
abundance: few
d_gene: TRBD2
len: 16
v_gene: TRBV4-2
CDR3nt: TGTGCCAGCAGCCACCTAGCGGGGGAAGGCCCCTACGAGCAGTACTTC
CDR3aa: CASSHLAGEGPYEQYF

j_gene: TRBJ1-6
abundance: few
d_gene: -
len: 15
v_gene: TRBV7-3
CDR3nt: TGTGCCAGCAGCTTACGCAAGGGAGGGAACTCACCCCTCCACTTT
CDR3aa: CASSLRKGGNSPLHF

j_gene: TRBJ2-2
abundance: many
d_gene: -
len: 16
v_gene: TRBV9
CDR3nt: TGTGCCAGCAGCGTAGGTTCTTCTGCGGTTATCGGGGAGCTGTTTTTT
CDR3aa: CASSVGSSAVIGELFF

j_gene: TRBJ2-1
abundance: many
d_gene: TRBD1
len: 19
v_gene: TRBV15
CDR3nt: TGTGCCACCAGCAGAGGGACAGGTGCCCCCCTTTTGAGTCTCAATGAGCAGTTCTTC
CDR3aa: CATSRGTGAPLLSLNEQFF

j_gene: TRBJ2-7
abundance: many
d_gene: -
len: 12
v_gene: TRBV10-2
CDR3nt: TGCGCCAGCAGTCTCTTCTCCTACGAGCAGTACTTC
CDR3aa: CASSLFSYEQYF

j_gene: TRBJ2-3
abundance: -
d_gene: TRBD1
len: 18
v_gene: TRBV2
CDR3nt: TGTGCCAGCAGGCCACCCCACCGGGACAGGGACCATTCAGATACGCAGTATTTT
CDR3aa: CASRPPHRDRDHSDTQYF

j_gene: TRBJ1-6
abundance: -
d_gene: -
len: 17
v_gene: TRBV5-1
CDR3nt: TGCGCCAGCAGCCCAGGACACTTGAGGACCTATAATTCACCCCTCCACTTT
CDR3aa: CASSPGHLRTYNSPLHF

j_gene: TRBJ1-6
abundance: many
d_gene: -
len: 17
v_gene: TRBV4-1
CDR3nt: TGCGCCAGCAGCCCCATCGAGGGGTGGTCCTATAATTCACCCCTCCACTTT
CDR3aa: CASSPIEGWSYNSPLHF

j_gene: TRBJ1-1
abundance: -
d_gene: -
len: 12
v_gene: TRBV28
CDR3nt: TGTGCCAGCAAAGAGGGGTTAACTGAAGCTTTCTTT
CDR3aa: CASKEGLTEAFF

j_gene: TRBJ2-7
abundance: many
d_gene: TRBD2
len: 14
v_gene: TRBV5-1
CDR3nt: TGCGCCAGCAGCTTGGCACTAGCGGGGGGCGGGCAGTACTTC
CDR3aa: CASSLALAGGGQYF

j_gene: TRBJ2-7
abundance: many
d_gene: -
len: 12
v_gene: TRBV28
CDR3nt: TGTGCCAGCAGTTACCCACCGAGCGAGCAGTACTTC
CDR3aa: CASSYPPSEQYF

j_gene: TRBJ2-1
abundance: -
d_gene: TRBD2
len: 17
v_gene: TRBV7-3
CDR3nt: TGTGCCAGCAGCTTAGTGGGGGGAGCGGGAGGCTACAATGAGCAGTTCTTC
CDR3aa: CASSLVGGAGGYNEQFF

j_gene: TRBJ2-2
abundance: many
d_gene: TRBD1
len: 18
v_gene: TRBV7-8
CDR3nt: TGTGCCAGCAGCTTATTTCCGAGACAGGGGGCGAACACCGGGGAGCTGTTTTTT
CDR3aa: CASSLFPRQGANTGELFF

j_gene: TRBJ2-5
abundance: many
d_gene: TRBD1
len: 12
v_gene: TRBV29-1
CDR3nt: TGCAGCGCAACAGGGGGTCAAGAGACCCAGTACTTC
CDR3aa: CSATGGQETQYF

j_gene: TRBJ1-1
abundance: many
d_gene: TRBD1
len: 16
v_gene: TRBV12-3/TRBV12-4
CDR3nt: TGTGCCAGCAGTTTAGCCAGGGACAGGGGAGACACTGAAGCTTTCTTT
CDR3aa: CASSLARDRGDTEAFF

j_gene: TRBJ2-5
abundance: -
d_gene: TRBD1
len: 15
v_gene: TRBV24-1
CDR3nt: TGTGCCACCAGTGACCCAGGACAGGGTGGAAAGACCCAGTACTTC
CDR3aa: CATSDPGQGGKTQYF

j_gene: TRBJ1-1
abundance: -
d_gene: TRBD1
len: 15
v_gene: TRBV5-1
CDR3nt: TGCGCCAGCAGCTCCAGGACAGGGGATAAAGGTGAAGCTTTCTTT
CDR3aa: CASSSRTGDKGEAFF

j_gene: TRBJ2-7
abundance: -
d_gene: TRBD2
len: 16
v_gene: TRBV28
CDR3nt: TGTGCCAGCAGTTCCCCCACCCTAGCGGGGGGGCGTGAGCAGTACTTC
CDR3aa: CASSSPTLAGGREQYF

j_gene: TRBJ2-5
abundance: many
d_gene: -
len: 13
v_gene: TRBV29-1
CDR3nt: TGCAGCGTTGAGGGTCTGTACCAAGAGACCCAGTACTTC
CDR3aa: CSVEGLYQETQYF

j_gene: TRBJ2-1
abundance: few
d_gene: TRBD2
len: 14
v_gene: TRBV28
CDR3nt: TGTGCCAGCAAGTCTGGCGGGAGGGGTAATGAGCAGTTCTTC
CDR3aa: CASKSGGRGNEQFF

j_gene: TRBJ2-5
abundance: many
d_gene: TRBD1
len: 15
v_gene: TRBV12-3/TRBV12-4
CDR3nt: TGTGCCAGCAGCCCGCGGGACAGGGTACAAGAGACCCAGTACTTC
CDR3aa: CASSPRDRVQETQYF

j_gene: TRBJ2-7
abundance: many
d_gene: -
len: 12
v_gene: TRBV5-1
CDR3nt: TGCGCCAGCAGCACCACAGGGAACGAGCAGTACTTC
CDR3aa: CASSTTGNEQYF